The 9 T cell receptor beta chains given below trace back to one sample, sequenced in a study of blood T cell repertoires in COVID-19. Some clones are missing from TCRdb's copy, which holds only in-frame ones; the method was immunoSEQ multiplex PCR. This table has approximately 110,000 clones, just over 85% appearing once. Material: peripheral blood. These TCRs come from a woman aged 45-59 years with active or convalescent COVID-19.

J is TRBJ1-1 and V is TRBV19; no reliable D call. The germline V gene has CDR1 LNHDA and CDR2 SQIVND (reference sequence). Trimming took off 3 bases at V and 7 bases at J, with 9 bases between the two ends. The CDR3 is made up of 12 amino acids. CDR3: CASSIRAGEAFF. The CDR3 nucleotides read TGTGCCAGTAGTATCCGCGCGGGTGAAGCTTTCTTT.

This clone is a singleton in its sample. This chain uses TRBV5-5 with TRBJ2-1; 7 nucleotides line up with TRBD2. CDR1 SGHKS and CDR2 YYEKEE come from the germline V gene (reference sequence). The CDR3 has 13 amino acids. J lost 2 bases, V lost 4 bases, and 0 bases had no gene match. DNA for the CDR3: TGTGCCAGCAGCGCGGGGGCCTACAATGAGCAGTTCTTC. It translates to CASSAGAYNEQFF.

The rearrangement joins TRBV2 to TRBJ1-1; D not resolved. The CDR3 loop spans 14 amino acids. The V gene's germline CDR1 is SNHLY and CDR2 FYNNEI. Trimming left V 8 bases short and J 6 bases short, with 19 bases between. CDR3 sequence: CASCRETSSPEAFF. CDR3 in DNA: TGTGCCAGCTGCCGGGAAACATCCTCCCCTGAAGCTTTCTTT.

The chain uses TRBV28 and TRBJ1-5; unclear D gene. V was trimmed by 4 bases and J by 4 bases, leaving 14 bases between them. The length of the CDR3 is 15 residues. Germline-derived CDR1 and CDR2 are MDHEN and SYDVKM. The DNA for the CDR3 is TGTGCCAGCAGTTCTAGTGGCCGAGGGAATCAGCCCCAGCATTTT. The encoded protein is CASSSSGRGNQPQHF.

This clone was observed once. CDR3 bases: TGTGCCAGCAGCTTATTCAGGGTCTCCTACAATGAGCAGTTCTTC. Protein sequence: CASSLFRVSYNEQFF. This chain links TRBV7-3 with TRBJ2-1; possible D gene TRBD1, 5 bases. This CDR3 has 15 residues. Germline CDR1 is SGHTA and CDR2 is FQGTGA. The V end lost 2 bases, the J end lost 0 bases, and 8 bases lay between the germline ends.

CDR3 nucleotides: TGTGCCAGCAGTTTAAGGACAGGGGCCGGCCCCTGGGGAGATACGCAGTATTTT. Its translation is CASSLRTGAGPWGDTQYF. The chain uses TRBV28 and TRBJ2-3; TRBD1 agrees at 9 bases. V lost 2 bases to trimming and J lost 5 bases; unmatched junction nucleotides: 14. This CDR3 comprises 18 residues. CDR1 and CDR2 (germline): MDHEN, SYDVKM. The entire variable domain, with the rest obtained from reference TRBV28 and TRBJ2-3, is as follows: DVKVTQSSRYLVKRTGEKVFLECVQDMDHENMFWYRQDPGLGLRLIYFSYDVKMKEKGDIPEGYSVSREKKERFSLILESASTNQTSMYLCASSLRTGAGPWGDTQYFGPGTRLTVL.

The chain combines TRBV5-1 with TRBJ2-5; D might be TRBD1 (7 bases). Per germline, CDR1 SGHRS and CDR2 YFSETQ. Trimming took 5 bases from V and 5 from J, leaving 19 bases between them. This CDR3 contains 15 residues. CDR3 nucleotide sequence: TGCGCCAGCAGTTGGGGGCAGGGGGGAGCGGAGACCCAGTACTTC. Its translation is CASSWGQGGAETQYF.

CDR3 sequence: CASSQREGETQYF. CDR3 nucleotide sequence: TGTGCCAGCAGCCAGCGGGAGGGGGAGACCCAGTACTTC. This sequence joins TRBV6-5 and TRBJ2-5; 10 nucleotides line up with TRBD2. Trimming removed 6 bases from V and 5 bases from J; junction bases left unmatched: 3. There are 13 residues in the CDR3. CDR1 MNHEY and CDR2 SVGAGI come from the germline V gene.

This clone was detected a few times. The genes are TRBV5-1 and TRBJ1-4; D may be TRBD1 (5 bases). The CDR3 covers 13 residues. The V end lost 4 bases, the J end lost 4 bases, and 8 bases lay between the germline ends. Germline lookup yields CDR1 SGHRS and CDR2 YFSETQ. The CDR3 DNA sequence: TGCGCCAGCAGCACGGACATTAATGAAAAACTGTTTTTT. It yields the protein CASSTDINEKLFF.